This entry lists 16 T cell receptor beta chains sequenced from one sample in a study of blood T cell repertoires in COVID-19. The table came from immunoSEQ multiplex PCR; TCRdb's copy has only in-frame clones and leaves some out. The sample contains about 150,000 clones, around 90% of which appear only once. The sample taken for sequencing was peripheral blood. The source is a woman in her fifties or sixties with active or convalescent COVID-19.

V gene TRBV19 combines with J gene TRBJ2-3; 10 nucleotides align to TRBD1. J was trimmed by 4 bases and V by 6 bases; bases with no gene match: 7. The CDR3 extends over 15 amino acids. The germline V gene has CDR1 LNHDA and CDR2 SQIVND (reference sequence). The CDR3 spells CASSLDRGRADTQYF. CDR3 DNA sequence: TGTGCCAGTAGCCTAGACAGGGGGCGAGCAGATACGCAGTATTTT.

The chain is built from TRBV6-5 and TRBJ2-7; possible D gene TRBD1, 6 bases. CDR3 length equals 14 residues. V was cut by 0 bases and J by 12 bases, with 18 bases left in between. CDR1 is MNHEY, CDR2 SVGAGI, per germline. Here the CDR3 DNA reads TGTGCCAGCAGTTACTCGAGGTGGCCCAGGGGTTGGTACTTC. Amino acid sequence: CASSYSRWPRGWYF.

V usage is TRBV6-6 and J usage is TRBJ1-1; D is unclear. CDR1 is MNHNY, CDR2 SVGAGI, per germline (reference sequence). The V end was cut by 2 bases, the J end by 0 bases, with 7 bases between. The CDR3 is 14 amino acids. The CDR3 loop reads CASSYPEMNTEAFF. The CDR3 DNA follows: TGTGCCAGCAGTTACCCAGAAATGAACACTGAAGCTTTCTTT.

The genes are TRBV29-1 and TRBJ1-1; possible D gene TRBD1, 6 bases. This CDR3 region has 13 residues. The germline V gene has CDR1 SQVTM and CDR2 ANQGSEA. V lost 5 bases and J lost 1, with 11 bases in between. CDR3 nucleotides: TGCAGCGTTACCGGACAGTCGAACACTGAAGCTTTCTTT. It is translated as CSVTGQSNTEAFF.

The rearrangement links TRBV2 to TRBJ2-7; 7 bases line up with TRBD1. This CDR3 has 13 amino acids. The V gene end was trimmed by 6 bases and the J gene end by 3 bases; junction bases not matched to a gene: 5. Germline V gene sequence: CDR1 SNHLY, CDR2 FYNNEI. The CDR3, as DNA: TGTGCCAGCAGCTTAACAGGGGTCTACGAGCAGTACTTC. This codes for CASSLTGVYEQYF.

V is TRBV7-2 and J is TRBJ2-1; the D gene is possibly TRBD1 (6 bases). V lost 3 bases, J lost 2 bases, and 11 bases lay in between. Per the germline V gene, CDR1 is SGHTA and CDR2 is FQGNSA. This CDR3 spans 15 amino acids. CDR3 amino acids: CASSFGQSAYNEQFF. CDR3 nucleotide sequence: TGTGCCAGCAGCTTCGGACAGTCAGCCTACAATGAGCAGTTCTTC.

The V call is TRBV7-8, the J call TRBJ1-4, with D tentatively TRBD1 (6 bases). This CDR3 contains 15 residues. Germline V gene sequence: CDR1 SGHVS, CDR2 FQNEAQ. V dropped 1 base and J dropped 7 bases, with 13 bases sitting between them. The chain's CDR3 is CASSLGQGGGEKLFF. The CDR3 nucleotides are TGTGCCAGCAGCTTAGGGCAGGGAGGGGGTGAAAAACTGTTTTTT.

The rearrangement links TRBV27 to TRBJ1-4, with 7 bases fitting TRBD1. Germline loops: CDR1 MNHEY, CDR2 SMNVEV (reference sequence). The CDR3 runs 15 residues. Losses at the gene ends were 5 bases for V and 7 bases for J; bases not matched to a gene: 10. CDR3 sequence reads: CASSPTGEWGEKLFF. In DNA form, the CDR3 reads TGTGCCAGCAGTCCTACAGGGGAGTGGGGTGAAAAACTGTTTTTT.

This clone was seen at least ten times. This chain uses TRBV30 with TRBJ1-5; 8 nucleotides align to TRBD1. This CDR3 comprises 14 residues. Germline V gene sequence: CDR1 GTSNPN, CDR2 SVGIG (reference sequence). Trimming at V came to 4 bases and at J to 3 bases, leaving 5 bases not matched to a gene. Written as DNA, the CDR3 is TGTGCCTGGAAAGGCAGGGGGCCCAATCAGCCCCAGCATTTT. This translates into CAWKGRGPNQPQHF.

The rearrangement links TRBV2 to TRBJ2-1, with 10 nucleotides matching TRBD1. Germline CDR1 SNHLY, CDR2 FYNNEI. V was pared by 5 bases and J by 6 bases, with 7 bases of the junction left unmatched. The CDR3 covers 15 residues. For the CDR3, the DNA is TGTGCCAGCAGTCTCGACAGGGGGCTAATCAATGAGCAGTTCTTC. Translation gives CASSLDRGLINEQFF.

The J gene is TRBJ1-6, the V gene TRBV9, with D tentatively TRBD1 (5 bases). CDR3 size: 18 residues. V lost 4 bases and J 0 bases, leaving 17 bases between the germline ends. Germline CDR1 reads SGDLS; CDR2 reads YYNGEE. The CDR3 DNA sequence: TGTGCCAGCAGCCCGGCGGGGGACCGCAGCTCCTATAATTCACCCCTCCACTTT. Protein: CASSPAGDRSSYNSPLHF. The complete variable domain, with remaining parts taken from reference TRBV9 and TRBJ1-6, reads DSGVTQTPKHLITATGQRVTLRCSPRSGDLSVYWYQQSLDQGLQFLIQYYNGEERAKGNILERFSAQQFPDLHSELNLSSLELGDSALYFCASSPAGDRSSYNSPLHFGNGTRLTVT.

The rearrangement links TRBV25-1 to TRBJ1-4; the match to TRBD1 covers 8 bases. CDR1 and CDR2 from the germline V gene are MGHDK and SYGVNS. The CDR3 totals 15 residues. Germline trimming cut 4 bases from V and 7 bases from J; bases unmatched to any gene: 8. The CDR3 here is CASSASGTGSEKLFF. DNA of the CDR3: TGTGCCAGCAGTGCATCCGGGACAGGAAGTGAAAAACTGTTTTTT.

This chain links TRBV7-8 with TRBJ2-1, with 9 bases matching TRBD2. V lost 1 base to trimming and J lost 9 bases; unmatched junction nucleotides: 7. Germline V lookup: CDR1 SGHVS, CDR2 FQNEAQ. The CDR3 length is 15 residues. The chain's CDR3 is CASSLGPSGVGEQFF. CDR3 in DNA: TGTGCCAGCAGCTTAGGTCCTAGCGGGGTGGGTGAGCAGTTCTTC.

This clone was detected once. The chain uses TRBV6-5 and TRBJ1-2; no firm D call. The CDR3 has 14 residues. CDR1 is MNHEY, CDR2 SVGAGI, per germline. Between the trimmed V and J ends, which lost 6 bases and 7 bases, there was a span of 18 bases. This CDR3 is CASRTGGRLGGYTF. In DNA, the CDR3 is TGTGCCAGCAGAACGGGAGGGCGATTAGGTGGCTACACCTTC.

V is TRBV19 and J is TRBJ2-7; the D gene is possibly TRBD1 (6 bases). This CDR3 region has 14 residues. Trimming took 7 bases from V and 0 from J, leaving 13 bases between them. CDR1 and CDR2 from the germline V gene are LNHDA and SQIVND (reference sequence). In DNA form, the CDR3 reads TGTGCCAGTACTCGGAGAGGGGGCTCCTACGAGCAGTACTTC. It is translated as CASTRRGGSYEQYF.

This chain joins TRBV18 and TRBJ1-2; 10 nucleotides align to TRBD1. The CDR3 consists of 16 residues. Germline CDR1 reads KGHSH; CDR2 reads LQKENI. V was clipped by 3 bases and J by 2 bases; unmatched bases: 6. The CDR3 sequence is CASSPETGGRNYGYTF. Here the CDR3 DNA reads TGTGCCAGCTCACCTGAGACAGGGGGCCGGAACTATGGCTACACCTTC.